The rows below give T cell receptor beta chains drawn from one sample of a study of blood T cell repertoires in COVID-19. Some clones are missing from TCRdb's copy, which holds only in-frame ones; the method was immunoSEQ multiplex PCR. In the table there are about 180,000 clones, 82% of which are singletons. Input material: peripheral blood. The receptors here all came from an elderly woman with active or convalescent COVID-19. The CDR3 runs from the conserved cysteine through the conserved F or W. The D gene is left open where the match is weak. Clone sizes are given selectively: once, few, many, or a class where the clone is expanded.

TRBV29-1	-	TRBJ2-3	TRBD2	TGCAGCGTTAGACTAGCGGGAGTCCCAGATACGCAGTATTTT	CSVRLAGVPDTQYF
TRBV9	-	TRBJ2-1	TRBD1	TGTGCCAGCAGCCTAAAGACAGGGGGCTGGGACAATGAGCAGTTCTTC	CASSLKTGGWDNEQFF
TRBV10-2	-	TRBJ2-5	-	TGCGCCAGCAGTGACCACTCGCAAGAGACCCAGTACTTC	CASSDHSQETQYF
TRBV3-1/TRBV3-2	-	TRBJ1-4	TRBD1	TGTGCCAGCAGCCAAAGGGGGACAGGGGAAGCAACTAATGAAAAACTGTTTTTT	CASSQRGTGEATNEKLFF
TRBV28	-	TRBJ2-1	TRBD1	TGTGCCAGCAGTCACCGAAGGACAGGGGGCGCGGGCTCTTCCTACAATGAGCAGTTCTTC	CASSHRRTGGAGSSYNEQFF
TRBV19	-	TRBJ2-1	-	TGTGCCAGTAGTATACTAGTCCTGGGTGAGCAGTTCTTC	CASSILVLGEQFF
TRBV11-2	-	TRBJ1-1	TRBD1	TGTGCCAGCAGCCATACAGGGGCCACTGAAGCTTTCTTT	CASSHTGATEAFF
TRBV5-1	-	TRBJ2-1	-	TGCGCCAGCAACGCCGGTTCAAATCCCTACAATGAGCAGTTCTTC	CASNAGSNPYNEQFF
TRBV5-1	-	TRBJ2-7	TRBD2	TGCGCCAGCAGCTTGATGTCGATAGGGACTAGCGGGAACTCCTACGAGCAGTACTTC	CASSLMSIGTSGNSYEQYF
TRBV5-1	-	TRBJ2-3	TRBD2	TGCGCCAGCAGCTTGGCCGGGCTAGCGGGAGTAACAGATACGCAGTATTTT	CASSLAGLAGVTDTQYF
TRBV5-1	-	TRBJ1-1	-	TGCGCCAGCAGCTTGTGCAGGGGAGAAGGTTGCACTGAAGCTTTCTTT	CASSLCRGEGCTEAFF
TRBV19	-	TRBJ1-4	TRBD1	TGTGCCAGTAGTATCACAGGGGATACTAATGAAAAACTGTTTTTT	CASSITGDTNEKLFF
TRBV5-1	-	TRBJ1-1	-	TGCGCCAGCAGTTTTTATACAGGGAACACTGAAGCTTTCTTT	CASSFYTGNTEAFF
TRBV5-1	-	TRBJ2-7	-	TGCGCCAGCTCTCAGGGCGAGGCCTACGAGCAGTACTTC	CASSQGEAYEQYF
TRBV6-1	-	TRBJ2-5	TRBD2	TGTGCCAGCAGTGAAGCGCTAGCGGGGGTACAAGAGACCCAGTACTTC	CASSEALAGVQETQYF
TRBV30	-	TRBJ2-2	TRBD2	TGTGCCTGGAGTGTAAGGCTAGCGGGAGTGAGGACCGGGGAGCTGTTTTTT	CAWSVRLAGVRTGELFF
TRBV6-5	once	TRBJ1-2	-	TGTGCCAGCAGGACCATCCGACAGGCGCTCTATGGCTACACCTTC	CASRTIRQALYGYTF
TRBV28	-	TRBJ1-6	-	TGTGCCAGCAGTTTAGTACACCGATCACCCCTCCACTTT	CASSLVHRSPLHF
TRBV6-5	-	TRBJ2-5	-	TGTGCCAGCAGGGCCCAGGGGCTAGAGACCCAGTACTTC	CASRAQGLETQYF
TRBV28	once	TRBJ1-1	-	TGTGCCAGCCAGACTCTCACTGAAGCTTTCTTT	CASQTLTEAFF
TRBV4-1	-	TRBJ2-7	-	TGCGCCAGCAGCCAAGCTTCCGGGACACAGAAAGTCTACGAGCAGTACTTC	CASSQASGTQKVYEQYF
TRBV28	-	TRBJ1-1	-	TGTGCCAGCTTTTTACTACATCGGGGGGCCGTTCCTGAAGCTTTCTTT	CASFLLHRGAVPEAFF
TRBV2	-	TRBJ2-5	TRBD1	TGTGCCAGCAGTGAAGCTGCAGTCCTAATCCCGGGACAGGGTTGGGAGGAGACCCAGTACTTC	CASSEAAVLIPGQGWEETQYF